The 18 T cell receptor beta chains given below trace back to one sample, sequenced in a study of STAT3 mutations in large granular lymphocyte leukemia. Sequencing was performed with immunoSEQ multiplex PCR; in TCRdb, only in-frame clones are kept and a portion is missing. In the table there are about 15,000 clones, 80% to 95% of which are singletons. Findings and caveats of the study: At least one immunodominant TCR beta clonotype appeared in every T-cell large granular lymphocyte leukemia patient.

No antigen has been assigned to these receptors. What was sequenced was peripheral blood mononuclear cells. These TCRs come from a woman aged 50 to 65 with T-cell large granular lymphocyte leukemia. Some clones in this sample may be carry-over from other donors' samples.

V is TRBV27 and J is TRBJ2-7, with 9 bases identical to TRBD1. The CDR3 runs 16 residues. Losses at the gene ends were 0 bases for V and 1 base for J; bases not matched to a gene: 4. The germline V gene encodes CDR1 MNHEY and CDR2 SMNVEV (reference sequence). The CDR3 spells CASSLSGTGYSYEQYF. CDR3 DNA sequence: TGTGCCAGCAGTTTATCTGGGACAGGGTATTCCTACGAGCAGTACTTC.

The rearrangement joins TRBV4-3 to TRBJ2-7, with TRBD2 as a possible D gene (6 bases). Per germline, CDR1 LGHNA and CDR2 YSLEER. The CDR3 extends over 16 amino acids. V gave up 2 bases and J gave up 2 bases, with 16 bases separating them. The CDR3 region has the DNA TGCGCCAGCAGCCAACATGCCGCCGGGACTCCCTACGAGCAGTACTTC. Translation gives CASSQHAAGTPYEQYF.

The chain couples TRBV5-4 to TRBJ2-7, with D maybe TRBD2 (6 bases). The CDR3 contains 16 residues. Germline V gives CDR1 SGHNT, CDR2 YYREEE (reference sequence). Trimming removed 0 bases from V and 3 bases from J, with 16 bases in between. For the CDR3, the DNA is TGTGCCAGCAGCTTGGGAGGAGGGACTCCCCGCTACGAGCAGTACTTC. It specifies CASSLGGGTPRYEQYF.

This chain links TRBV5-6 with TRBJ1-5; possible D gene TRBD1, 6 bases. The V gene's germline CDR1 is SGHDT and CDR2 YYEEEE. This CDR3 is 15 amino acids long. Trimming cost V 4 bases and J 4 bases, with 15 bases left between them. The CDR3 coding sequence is TGTGCCAGCAGCGGCAGGGGACAAGCTAATCAGCCCCAGCATTTT. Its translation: CASSGRGQANQPQHF.

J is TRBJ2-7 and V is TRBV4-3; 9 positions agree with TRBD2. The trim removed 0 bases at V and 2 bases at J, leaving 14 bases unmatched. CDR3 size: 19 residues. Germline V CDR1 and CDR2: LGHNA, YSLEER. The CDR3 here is CASSQEQMGTSGPTYEQYF. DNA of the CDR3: TGCGCCAGCAGCCAAGAGCAAATGGGAACTAGCGGGCCCACCTACGAGCAGTACTTC.

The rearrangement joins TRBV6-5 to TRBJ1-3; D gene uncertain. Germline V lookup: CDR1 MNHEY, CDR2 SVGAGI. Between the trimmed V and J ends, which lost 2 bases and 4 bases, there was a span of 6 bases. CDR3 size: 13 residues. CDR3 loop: CASSYRAGNTIYF. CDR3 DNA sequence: TGTGCCAGCAGTTACCGGGCGGGAAACACCATATATTTT.

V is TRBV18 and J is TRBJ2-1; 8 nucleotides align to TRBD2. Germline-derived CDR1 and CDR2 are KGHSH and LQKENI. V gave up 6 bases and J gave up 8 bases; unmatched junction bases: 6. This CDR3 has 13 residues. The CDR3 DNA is TGTGCCAGCTCGCTCTCGCGGGGGGATGAGCAGTTCTTC. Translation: CASSLSRGDEQFF.

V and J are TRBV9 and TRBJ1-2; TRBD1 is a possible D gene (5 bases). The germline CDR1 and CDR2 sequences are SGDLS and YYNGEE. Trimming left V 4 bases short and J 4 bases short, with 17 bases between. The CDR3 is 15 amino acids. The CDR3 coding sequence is TGTGCCAGCAGCCCCAGTCCGGGACCGACCTATGGCTACACCTTC. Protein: CASSPSPGPTYGYTF.

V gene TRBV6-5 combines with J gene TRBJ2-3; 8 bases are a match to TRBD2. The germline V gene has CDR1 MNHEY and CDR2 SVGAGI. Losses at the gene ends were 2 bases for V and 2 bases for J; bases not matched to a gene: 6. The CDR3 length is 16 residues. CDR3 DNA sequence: TGTGCCAGCAGTTACGAAGGCGGGAGGAACACAGATACGCAGTATTTT. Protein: CASSYEGGRNTDTQYF.

The CDR3 DNA reads TGTGCCAGCAGCTTCTGGGACAGCTATGGCTACACCTTC. The encoded protein is CASSFWDSYGYTF. This sequence joins TRBV7-9 and TRBJ1-2; 7 nucleotides line up with TRBD1. V was clipped by 3 bases and J by 4 bases; unmatched bases: 2. The CDR3 length is 13 residues. Germline V gene data show CDR1 as SEHNR and CDR2 as FQNEAQ (reference sequence).

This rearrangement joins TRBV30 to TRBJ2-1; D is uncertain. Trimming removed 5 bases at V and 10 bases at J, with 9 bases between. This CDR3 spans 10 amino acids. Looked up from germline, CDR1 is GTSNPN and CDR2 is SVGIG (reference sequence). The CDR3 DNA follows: TGTGCCTGGGCGAGGACGGAGCAGTTCTTC. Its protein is CAWARTEQFF. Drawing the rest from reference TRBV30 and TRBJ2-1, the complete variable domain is SQTIHQWPATLVQPVGSPLSLECTVEGTSNPNLYWYRQAAGRGLQLLFYSVGIGQISSEVPQNLSASRPQDRQFILSSKKLLLSDSGFYLCAWARTEQFFGPGTRLTVL.

CDR3 in amino acids: CASIPSWVTEAFF. The CDR3 DNA reads as TGTGCCAGCATCCCCTCCTGGGTCACTGAAGCTTTCTTT. The chain combines TRBV6-1 with TRBJ1-1, with unresolved D. Germline CDR1 MNHNS, CDR2 SASEGT. CDR3 length: 13 residues. V was pared by 7 bases and J by 4 bases, with 13 bases between.

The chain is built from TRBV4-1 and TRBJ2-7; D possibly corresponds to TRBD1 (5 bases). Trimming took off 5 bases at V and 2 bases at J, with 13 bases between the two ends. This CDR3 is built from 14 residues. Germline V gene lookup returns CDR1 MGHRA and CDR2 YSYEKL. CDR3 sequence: CASSSNQGAYEQYF. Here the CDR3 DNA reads TGCGCCAGCAGCTCCAACCAAGGGGCCTACGAGCAGTACTTC.

In DNA form, the CDR3 reads TGTGCCAGCAGCTTAGGACAGGACACTGAAGCTTTCTTT. Its translation: CASSLGQDTEAFF. This sequence joins TRBV11-2 and TRBJ1-1, with D maybe TRBD1 (6 bases). Germline CDR1 SGHAT, CDR2 FQNNGV. The CDR3 runs to 13 residues. The germline V and J ends were trimmed by 1 base and 3 bases, with 6 bases remaining between them.

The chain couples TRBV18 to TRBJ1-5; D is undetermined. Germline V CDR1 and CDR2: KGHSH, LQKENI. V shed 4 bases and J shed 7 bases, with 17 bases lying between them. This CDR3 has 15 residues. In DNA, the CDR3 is TGTGCCAGCTCACACGGTCGCAACGGCGGGCAGCCCCAGCATTTT. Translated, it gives CASSHGRNGGQPQHF.

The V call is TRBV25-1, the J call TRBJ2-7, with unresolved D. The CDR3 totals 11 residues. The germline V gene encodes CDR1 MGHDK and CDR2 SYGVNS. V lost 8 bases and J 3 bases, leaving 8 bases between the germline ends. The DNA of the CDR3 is TGTGCCAGCTATAAATTCTACGAGCAGTACTTC. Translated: CASYKFYEQYF.

The CDR3 is CASSPVSDNYGYTF. The CDR3, as DNA: TGTGCCAGCTCACCGGTTTCAGATAACTATGGCTACACCTTC. V usage is TRBV18 and J usage is TRBJ1-2; D gene uncertain. The V gene lost 3 bases and the J gene lost 1 base, with 9 bases spanning the gap. Per the germline V gene, CDR1 is KGHSH and CDR2 is LQKENI. This CDR3 is built from 14 residues.

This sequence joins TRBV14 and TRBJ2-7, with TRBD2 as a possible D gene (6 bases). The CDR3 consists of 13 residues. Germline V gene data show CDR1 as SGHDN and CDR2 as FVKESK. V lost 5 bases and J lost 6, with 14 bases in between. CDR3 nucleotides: TGTGCCAGCAGCTCCCGGGACTGGGGCGAGCAGTACTTC. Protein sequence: CASSSRDWGEQYF.